Following are 20 T cell receptor beta chains from one sample sequenced in a study of vaccination effects on CD4 cells after COVID-19. Antigen-specific CD4+ T cells were expanded with viral peptide pools in the ViraFEST assay before sequencing. Following 10 days of culture, CD4+ T cells were isolated. The study found no prior SARS-CoV-2 infection in the vaccine recipients, who tested negative for nucleocapsid antibodies. Antigens for these TCRs are unknown. Generated by immunoSEQ multiplex PCR, the TCRdb table keeps only in-frame clones and is missing some. The sample yields about 27,000 clones, around 70% seen once. This material consisted of CD4+ T cells from PBMCs cultured with SARS-CoV-2 spike peptides, taken before COVID-19 vaccination. The receptors stem from a human donor who received a COVID-19 vaccine.

The chain links TRBV9 to TRBJ2-7; D is possibly TRBD2 (5 bases). V was cut by 0 bases and J by 2 bases, with 12 bases left in between. Germline CDR1 is SGDLS and CDR2 is YYNGEE. The CDR3 runs 15 residues. This chain's CDR3 is CASSVGTLSTYEQYF. In nucleotides, the CDR3 is TGTGCCAGCAGCGTAGGGACTCTCTCTACCTACGAGCAGTACTTC.

J is TRBJ1-2 and V is TRBV13; possibly TRBD1 for D (6 bases). This CDR3 has 16 residues. The V end lost 5 bases, the J end lost 1 base, and 17 bases lay between the germline ends. CDR1 is PRHDT, CDR2 FYEKMQ, per germline (reference sequence). The CDR3 spells CASSGRGWGSNYGYTF. DNA of the CDR3: TGTGCCAGCAGCGGAAGGGGGTGGGGCAGTAACTATGGCTACACCTTC.

The genes are TRBV25-1 and TRBJ2-7, with a tentative D call TRBD2 (5 bases). CDR1 and CDR2 from the germline V gene are MGHDK and SYGVNS. Trimming pared 3 bases from V and 3 bases from J, leaving 15 bases between. The CDR3 spans 15 residues. In DNA form, the CDR3 reads TGTGCCAGCAGTGATTGGGGAGCATCCGTCTACGAGCAGTACTTC. Its protein is CASSDWGASVYEQYF.

This chain links TRBV6-5 with TRBJ2-2; 7 bases are shared with TRBD1. The ends lost 5 bases at V and 4 bases at J; junction bases unmatched: 7. Germline V gene lookup returns CDR1 MNHEY and CDR2 SVGAGI. The CDR3 is 15 residues long. CDR3 residues: CASSRQGSFTGELFF. DNA for the CDR3: TGTGCCAGCAGTCGACAGGGTAGCTTCACCGGGGAGCTGTTTTTT.

This chain uses TRBV5-4 with TRBJ2-2; D is perhaps TRBD1 or TRBD2 (5 bases each). Germline-derived CDR1 and CDR2 are SGHNT and YYREEE (reference sequence). Trimming shortened V by 0 bases and J by 6 bases, and 12 bases separated the two germline ends. The CDR3 contains 15 residues. The DNA for the CDR3 is TGTGCCAGCAGCTTGGCACCCGGGGACCCCGGGGAGCTGTTTTTT. It codes for CASSLAPGDPGELFF.

V and J are TRBV5-1 and TRBJ1-6, with D maybe TRBD1 (5 bases). Trimming removed 4 bases from V and 0 bases from J, with 14 bases in between. The CDR3 sequence is 17 residues long. CDR1 and CDR2 (germline): SGHRS, YFSETQ. This CDR3 reads CASSEPWGSSYNSPLHF. Written as DNA, the CDR3 is TGCGCCAGCAGCGAGCCATGGGGGAGCTCCTATAATTCACCCCTCCACTTT.

The rearrangement uses TRBV7-9 and TRBJ2-5; 11 bases are a match to TRBD2. The germline CDR1 and CDR2 sequences are SEHNR and FQNEAQ (reference sequence). J gave up 4 bases and V 1 base, and 5 bases lay outside the gene matches. The CDR3 loop spans 16 amino acids. In nucleotides, the CDR3 is TGTGCCAGCAGCTTAGTTGTGACTAGCGGGGTAGAGACCCAGTACTTC. It specifies CASSLVVTSGVETQYF.

J is TRBJ2-2 and V is TRBV11-3; TRBD1 is a possible D gene (7 bases). The CDR3 extends over 15 amino acids. V shed 5 bases and J shed 8 bases, with 18 bases lying between them. Per germline, CDR1 SGHNT and CDR2 YENEEA. CDR3 bases: TGTGCCAGCAGCCCAGGACAGGCCGGGGGTGGGGAGCTGTTTTTT. Translating it yields CASSPGQAGGGELFF.

The chain joins TRBV5-4 to TRBJ2-5; maybe TRBD2 (6 bases). In germline, CDR1 is SGHNT, CDR2 YYREEE (reference sequence). This CDR3 is 14 amino acids long. V shed 4 bases and J shed 5 bases, with 15 bases lying between them. CDR3 amino acids: CASSAPASGETQYF. The CDR3 region has the DNA TGTGCCAGCAGCGCTCCGGCGAGCGGGGAGACCCAGTACTTC.

J is TRBJ1-5 and V is TRBV10-3; TRBD1 matches 7 bases. This CDR3 is 17 amino acids long. The germline V gene encodes CDR1 ENHRY and CDR2 SYGVKD. Trimming at V came to 3 bases and at J to 1 base, leaving 9 bases not matched to a gene. The CDR3 sequence is CAISDTPQGVSNQPQHF. CDR3 coding DNA: TGTGCCATCAGTGACACCCCCCAGGGGGTGAGCAATCAGCCCCAGCATTTT.

This clone is a singleton in its sample. The chain couples TRBV6-5 to TRBJ2-1, with 11 bases lining up with TRBD2. Germline loops: CDR1 MNHEY, CDR2 SVGAGI. CDR3 length equals 15 residues. The CDR3 reads CAVTSGRKFWNEQFF. The DNA of the CDR3 is TGTGCTGTAACTAGCGGGAGAAAGTTTTGGAATGAGCAGTTCTTC.

The chain uses TRBV4-1 and TRBJ2-5, with D possibly being TRBD1 (5 bases). The CDR3 length is 12 residues. CDR1 and CDR2 (germline): MGHRA, YSYEKL. Trimming cost V 4 bases and J 7 bases, with 10 bases left between them. The CDR3 loop is CASSPRDGTQYF. Written as DNA, the CDR3 is TGCGCCAGCAGCCCCAGGGATGGGACCCAGTACTTC.

V and J are TRBV6-5 and TRBJ2-3; D not certain. Germline lookup yields CDR1 MNHEY and CDR2 SVGAGI. This CDR3 comprises 13 residues. V was trimmed by 8 bases and J by 2 bases, leaving 11 bases between them. The CDR3 region is CASPPGNTDTQYF. CDR3 nucleotide sequence: TGTGCCAGCCCCCCGGGCAACACAGATACGCAGTATTTT.

This clone was found a few times. This chain links TRBV21-1 with TRBJ1-1; the DNA was not used to check the table's D call, TRBD1. TRBV21-1 is designated a pseudogene. This CDR3 contains 19 residues. The CDR3 sequence: CASSKEGTGTEKTGTEAFF. CDR3 in DNA: TGTGCCAGCAGCAAAGAGGGAACCGGGACAGAAAAAACGGGGACTGAAGCTTTCTTT.

This clone has more than one count but fewer than ten. The chain is built from TRBV6-5 and TRBJ1-6; D gene ambiguous. Germline V lookup: CDR1 MNHEY, CDR2 SVGAGI. CDR3 size: 15 residues. The V gene lost 0 bases and the J gene lost 9 bases, with 12 bases spanning the gap. CDR3 in amino acids: CASSYSKRSGSPLHF. The CDR3 nucleotides read TGTGCCAGCAGTTACTCGAAACGTTCGGGTTCACCCCTCCACTTT.

The rearrangement uses TRBV6-4 and TRBJ2-1; D is perhaps TRBD2 (5 bases). Germline V CDR1 and CDR2: MRHNA, SNTAGT. V shed 4 bases and J shed 7 bases, with 11 bases lying between them. This CDR3 comprises 13 residues. This chain's CDR3 is CASSAIRGNEQFF. For the CDR3, the DNA is TGTGCCAGCAGTGCCATTCGAGGGAATGAGCAGTTCTTC.

The J gene is TRBJ1-1, the V gene TRBV10-3; D possibly corresponds to TRBD1 (5 bases). The CDR3 sequence is 12 residues long. The V and J ends lost 5 bases and 4 bases respectively, with 8 bases between them. Germline values: CDR1 ENHRY, CDR2 SYGVKD. The CDR3 DNA is TGTGCCATCAGTACCGGGGGCACTGAAGCTTTCTTT. This gives the protein CAISTGGTEAFF.

The chain joins TRBV3-1 (or the pseudogene TRBV3-2) to TRBJ2-7; D is perhaps TRBD2 (6 bases). The CDR3 totals 12 residues. The V gene's germline CDR1 is LGHDT and CDR2 YNNKEL (reference sequence). Deletions cut 6 bases from V and 6 bases from J, with 12 bases between. CDR3 residues: CASSSTRGEQYF. The CDR3, as DNA: TGTGCCAGCAGTTCGACTAGGGGCGAGCAGTACTTC.

The chain couples TRBV11-2 to TRBJ2-1, with a tentative D call TRBD2 (5 bases). The germline gives CDR1 SGHAT, CDR2 FQNNGV. The CDR3 spans 15 residues. Trimming took off 4 bases at V and 5 bases at J, with 15 bases between the two ends. The CDR3 loop is CASSSTAGVHNEQFF. CDR3 nucleotides: TGTGCCAGCAGCTCCACCGCCGGGGTTCACAATGAGCAGTTCTTC.

This chain's CDR3 is CASRGGLSYNEQFF. The CDR3 region has the DNA TGTGCCTCGAGGGGGGGGCTTAGCTACAATGAGCAGTTCTTC. The chain couples TRBV6-5 to TRBJ2-1; maybe TRBD2 (7 bases). The CDR3 consists of 14 residues. Trimming removed 11 bases at V and 3 bases at J, with 17 bases between. Per the germline V gene, CDR1 is MNHEY and CDR2 is SVGAGI.